This entry describes one T cell receptor (beta chain). As yet, its antigen is unknown. This entry belongs to a study of vaccination effects on CD4 cells after COVID-19. The ViraFEST assay expanded antigen-specific CD4+ T cells with viral peptide pools before sequencing. On day 10 of culture, CD4+ T cells were separated out. It was two doses of either the BNT162b2 or mRNA-1273 vaccine that participants received. The CDR3 sequence is 15 residues long. Trimming shortened V by 0 bases and J by 8 bases, and 14 bases separated the two germline ends. The germline CDR1 and CDR2 sequences are MNHEY and SVGAGI. Clones were read by immunoSEQ multiplex PCR, and TCRdb kept only the in-frame ones, dropping some. The sample consists of about 28,000 clones, around 67% of them appearing once.

V and J are TRBV6-5 and TRBJ1-3; no definite D call. This TCR was sampled from a human donor who received a COVID-19 vaccine. Sequences were derived from CD4+ T cells from PBMCs cultured with HCoV-NL63 spike peptides, sampled after COVID-19 vaccination. CDR3 bases: TGTGCCAGCAGTTACTCGTTCTGGGAAGTGGACACCATATATTTT. It encodes CASSYSFWEVDTIYF.